One and the same sample provided the 21 T cell receptor beta chains below, sequenced in a study. TCRdb fed the 5' RACE reads into MiXCR, producing one record per CDR3 protein. The table lists about 6,000 distinct CDR3 sequences, over 50% of them singletons. Sequencing input: naive CD4+ T cells sorted from blood. Subset here: naive CD4+ T cells, CD4+CD45RA+CD25-. The receptors were gathered from a female donor with breast cancer.

This clonotype was found a few times. This chain uses TRBV2 with TRBJ1-5; D might be TRBD1 (5 bases). The CDR3 length is 15 residues. Germline assignment: CDR1 SNHLY and CDR2 FYNNEI. V was pared by 4 bases and J by 6 bases, with 16 bases between. CDR3 loop: CASSAEGTNRQPQHF. The CDR3 DNA reads TGTGCCAGCAGTGCTGAGGGGACTAACCGTCAGCCCCAGCATTTT.

Only a few counts were recorded for this clonotype. V and J are TRBV20-1 and TRBJ2-3; TRBD2 aligns across 10 bases. Germline assignment: CDR1 DFQATT and CDR2 SNEGSKA (reference sequence). This CDR3 comprises 17 residues. J lost 1 base, V lost 2 bases, and 9 bases had no gene match. The DNA for the CDR3 is TGCAGTGCTAGACTAGCGGGAGCTACGACGGGCACAGATACGCAGTATTTT. It yields the protein CSARLAGATTGTDTQYF.

The chain uses TRBV9 and TRBJ1-4; D unresolved. Germline CDR1 and CDR2: SGDLS and YYNGEE. The CDR3 runs 15 residues. Trimming stripped 3 bases from V and 7 bases from J, with 16 bases between. DNA for the CDR3: TGTGCCAGCAGCGGAGTGAGGTGGGAGGGTGAAAAACTGTTTTTT. This codes for CASSGVRWEGEKLFF.

V usage is TRBV7-2 and J usage is TRBJ2-1; D is possibly TRBD2 (5 bases). CDR1 and CDR2 from the germline V gene are SGHTA and FQGNSA. The CDR3 contains 14 residues. V lost 2 bases and J 6 bases, leaving 11 bases between the germline ends. In nucleotides, the CDR3 is TGTGCCAGCAGCTTACCAGGACGGGGCAATGAGCAGTTCTTC. The encoded protein is CASSLPGRGNEQFF.

As for this clonotype: No conserved phenylalanine or tryptophan ends this CDR3, so it is likely a read error. This chain joins TRBV7-3 and TRBJ2-3; 12 bases line up with TRBD2. J was trimmed by 5 bases and V by 8 bases; bases with no gene match: 5. The CDR3 extends over 14 amino acids. The germline CDR1 and CDR2 sequences are SGHTA and FQGTGA. In DNA form, the CDR3 reads TGTGCCAGCGCGGAGACTAGCGGGAGAGATACGCAGTATTCT. This gives the protein CASAETSGRDTQYS.

The chain uses TRBV20-1 and TRBJ1-2, with D possibly being TRBD1 (6 bases). Per the germline V gene, CDR1 is DFQATT and CDR2 is SNEGSKA (reference sequence). Trimming shortened V by 3 bases and J by 8 bases, and 19 bases separated the two germline ends. The CDR3 sequence is 14 residues long. DNA of the CDR3: TGCAGTGCTAGGGGAATGGCGGGGGCGCGAGGCTACACCTTC. It yields the protein CSARGMAGARGYTF.

Regarding this clonotype: Germline is not matched at one junction end, which may reflect a read error. The V and J genes are TRBV5-4 and TRBJ2-1; D gene uncertain. The CDR3 runs 15 residues. In germline, CDR1 is SGHNT, CDR2 YYREEE (reference sequence). The CDR3 coding sequence is TGTGTCAGCAGCTTGTCGGCTAGCTCCTACAATGAGCAGTTCTTC. Its translation: CVSSLSASSYNEQFF.

The V gene is TRBV20-1, the J gene TRBJ2-2; D remains unclear. Trimming removed 0 bases at V and 5 bases at J, with 13 bases between. The CDR3 is 15 residues long. Germline CDR1 is DFQATT and CDR2 is SNEGSKA (reference sequence). Here the CDR3 reads CSARDLGRDTGELFF. CDR3 sequence (DNA): TGCAGTGCTAGAGATCTAGGACGCGATACCGGGGAGCTGTTTTTT.

This clonotype has a handful of counts. The chain is built from TRBV5-6 and TRBJ2-5; D is unclear. In germline, CDR1 is SGHDT, CDR2 YYEEEE. Trimming removed 1 base from V and 5 bases from J, with 9 bases in between. The CDR3 sequence is 13 residues long. The CDR3 protein is CASSLRTRETQYF. The CDR3, as DNA: TGTGCCAGCAGCTTGCGTACAAGGGAGACCCAGTACTTC.

V usage is TRBV4-1 and J usage is TRBJ1-5; TRBD1 aligns across 9 bases. The V gene end was trimmed by 0 bases and the J gene end by 14 bases; junction bases not matched to a gene: 5. The CDR3 is made up of 13 amino acids. CDR1 is MGHRA and CDR2 is YSYEKL in the germline V gene. CDR3 region: CASSQDSRTGEHF. CDR3 nucleotides: TGCGCCAGCAGCCAAGATAGTCGGACAGGGGAGCATTTT.

The J gene is TRBJ2-6, the V gene TRBV7-3; possible D gene TRBD2, 5 bases. The length of the CDR3 is 17 residues. Germline CDR1 SGHTA, CDR2 FQGTGA. The germline V and J ends were trimmed by 1 base and 1 base, with 11 bases remaining between them. The CDR3 loop is CASSLMVGISGANVLTF. The CDR3 DNA sequence: TGTGCCAGCAGCTTAATGGTCGGGATATCTGGGGCCAACGTCCTGACTTTC.

CDR3 nucleotide sequence: TGTGCCAGCAGCTCCGGGGGCTCCCAAGAGACCCAGTACTTC. It encodes CASSSGGSQETQYF. The rearrangement joins TRBV11-2 to TRBJ2-7; D could derive from TRBD1 or TRBD2 (6 bases each). Matching the DNA end better, TRBJ2-5 makes the J call doubtful. CDR3 length: 14 amino acids. The germline CDR1 and CDR2 sequences are SGHAT and FQNNGV.

This clonotype has a handful of counts. V usage is TRBV20-1 and J usage is TRBJ2-3, with a tentative D call TRBD2 (5 bases). Germline assignment: CDR1 DFQATT and CDR2 SNEGSKA (reference sequence). With 5 bases removed from V and 2 bases from J, the gap between germline ends came to 11 bases. The CDR3 totals 13 residues. The CDR3 loop is CSARTQPTDTQYF. CDR3 nucleotides: TGCAGTGCTCGGACTCAACCCACAGATACGCAGTATTTT.

The chain has TRBV7-2 and TRBJ1-2; D uncertain. Trimming took 7 bases from V and 4 from J, leaving 13 bases between them. Germline V gives CDR1 SGHTA, CDR2 FQGNSA. This CDR3 is built from 13 residues. The CDR3 sequence is CASTTDSFYGYTF. CDR3 DNA sequence: TGTGCCAGCACCACGGATTCCTTCTATGGCTACACCTTC.

This chain joins TRBV5-1 and TRBJ2-2, with TRBD2 as a possible D gene (5 bases). Trimming cost V 6 bases and J 1 base, with 10 bases left between them. Germline V gene data show CDR1 as SGHRS and CDR2 as YFSETQ. The CDR3 is 14 amino acids. In DNA, the CDR3 is TGCGCCAGCATGGCTAGCCGGAACACCGGGGAGCTGTTTTTT. Translation: CASMASRNTGELFF.

The rearrangement uses TRBV7-2 and TRBJ2-3; possibly TRBD2 for D (6 bases). With 5 bases removed from V and 4 bases from J, the gap between germline ends came to 13 bases. This CDR3 contains 14 residues. Germline V lookup: CDR1 SGHTA, CDR2 FQGNSA. CDR3 coding DNA: TGTGCCAGCAGCCAGGGACTTGTCGCAGATACGCAGTATTTT. Translating it yields CASSQGLVADTQYF.

The rearrangement uses TRBV7-2 and TRBJ1-5, with D possibly being TRBD1 (5 bases). Trimming took off 1 base at V and 7 bases at J, with 14 bases between the two ends. In germline, CDR1 is SGHTA, CDR2 FQGNSA. CDR3 length equals 15 residues. In DNA form, the CDR3 reads TGTGCCAGCAGCTTAGGGTCTTCAGGGCGACAGCCCCAGCATTTT. Translation: CASSLGSSGRQPQHF.

V is TRBV20-1 and J is TRBJ2-1, with 8 bases lining up with TRBD2. The V gene's germline CDR1 is DFQATT and CDR2 SNEGSKA (reference sequence). The CDR3 totals 16 residues. V lost 2 bases to trimming and J lost 4 bases; unmatched junction nucleotides: 10. CDR3 in amino acids: CSARPLRKREYNEQFF. The CDR3 region has the DNA TGCAGTGCTAGACCCCTTCGGAAGCGGGAGTACAATGAGCAGTTCTTC.

This sequence joins TRBV28 and TRBJ2-2; D is unclear. V lost 5 bases to trimming and J lost 5 bases, with 21 bases between them. Germline-derived CDR1 and CDR2 are MDHEN and SYDVKM. The CDR3 has 17 amino acids. The CDR3 region has the DNA TGTGCCAGCAGTAGCCCTCGGGCCCCGAGGAATACCGGGGAGCTGTTTTTT. Amino acids: CASSSPRAPRNTGELFF.

This clonotype was seen a handful of times. V gene TRBV20-1 combines with J gene TRBJ2-3, with 7 bases aligning to TRBD1. The CDR3 totals 14 residues. Germline CDR1 is DFQATT and CDR2 is SNEGSKA (reference sequence). The trim removed 5 bases at V and 6 bases at J, leaving 11 bases unmatched. The DNA for the CDR3 is TGCAGTGCTCCGCAGAACAGGGGTTCGGATACGCAGTATTTT. Its protein is CSAPQNRGSDTQYF.

This chain uses TRBV20-1 with TRBJ2-5; no firm D call. Per the germline V gene, CDR1 is DFQATT and CDR2 is SNEGSKA (reference sequence). Trimming removed 0 bases at V and 4 bases at J, with 3 bases between. This CDR3 spans 11 amino acids. In nucleotides, the CDR3 is TGCAGTGCTAGAGAGGTAGAGACCCAGTACTTC. It yields the protein CSAREVETQYF.